This T cell receptor beta chain is drawn from a study of T cells after yellow fever vaccination. The CDR3 runs 13 residues. Germline V lookup: CDR1 MNHEY, CDR2 SVGAGI. The germline V and J ends were trimmed by 6 bases and 6 bases, with 12 bases remaining between them. Study outcomes and limitations: Re-detected after boosting: most primary clones, almost 97% of CD4 and under 90% of CD8.

Remarks on this clonotype: What it recognizes is unknown.

TCRdb used MiXCR to reprocess the 5' RACE reads, holding one entry per CDR3 protein. This table has a few hundred thousand distinct CDR3 sequences, 3.6% appearing once. This receptor was identified in a man aged 18 to 30 who received the YFV17D yellow fever vaccine. Material: PBMCs, obtained 15 days after the yellow fever booster vaccination. V and J are TRBV6-5 and TRBJ1-5; possibly TRBD1 for D (5 bases). CDR3 coding DNA: TGTGCCAGCAGCGGGGGACTTTTTCAGCCCCAGCATTTT. Residues: CASSGGLFQPQHF.